This TCR beta chain was found in a study of cytomegalovirus exposure and HLA in healthy donors (dated by TCRdb to about 2017). Some background on the complete study: According to an earlier analysis of 550 to 750 of the donors, 200 million or so T cells yielded roughly 110 million unique TCR beta sequences and about 280 Gb of sequence data. Alongside the repertoire data, information on donor age, sex, ethnicity and CMV serostatus was compiled. To predict cytomegalovirus infection status, the study brought together high-throughput TCR immunosequencing, statistical association of individual TCRs with disease status, and machine learning. Several DR-DQ haplotypes were treated as single units for association and clustering because of strong linkage in the cohort. Class I and class II HLA loci were covered by the typing at four-digit resolution. The genetic ancestry cluster associated with self-reported Caucasian donors included 65% to 90% of the roughly 400 genotyped donors. In addition to the first cohort of roughly 670 subjects, a separate validation cohort of around 110 different subjects was used. Across around 400 genotyped donors of the cohort, an average of roughly 250,000 unique TCR beta nucleotide sequences per donor were sequenced, and roughly 20% of those sequences were non-productive. An earlier analysis of 587 of the donors used high-throughput TCR beta sequencing to judge whether each TCR beta V gene segment behaved as functional or pseudogenic. In the later analysis, no new phenotypic data were used to find candidate immune exposures; instead, reliance was placed on TCR beta sequences and their occurrence across donors. Genome-wide SNP genotypes for about 60% of the 666 donors were used in a later genetic analysis, which treated that subset as a discovery cohort. Every discovery cohort repertoire had been produced on one sequencing platform. The study aimed to test whether signatures of past pathogen exposure could be identified by cataloging public T cell receptors. The number of typed donors differed by locus: roughly 629-630 for A, B, C, DRB1 and DQB1; some 540 for DQA1; about 600 for DPA1; and roughly 490 for DPB1. To study patterns of TCR occurrence, a later analysis re-analyzed previously published TCR beta repertoires from 650 to 750 donors and added high-resolution HLA genotyping. Roughly 290 gigabases of sequencing data and around 85 million unique TCR sequences made up an early release that covered about 640 HLA-typed donors. The study used immunosequencing to profile the T cell repertoires of some 600 subjects and linked those repertoires to cytomegalovirus serostatus.

Overall results and qualifications from the work: Most TCR sequences were observed very rarely across donors, whereas some public TCRs were present in many individuals. The authors suggested that the approach could potentially be generalized to other disease states and immunological phenotypes. A group of highly shared sequence variants was considered likely to be a technical artifact of the sequencing pipeline. A further reported finding was that TCR beta sequences accurately predicted the HLA-A and HLA-B alleles for most subjects in the first cohort. The only immune exposure information available for the cohort was CMV serostatus. Broadly in line with IMGT annotations, most TCR beta V segments showed up in productive rearrangements about 87% or about 30% of the time in an earlier analysis of 587 of the donors. The classifier was reported to diagnose cytomegalovirus status with high specificity and sensitivity in both the original cohort and the validation cohort. Roughly 15 rarely observed V segments, including chromosome 9 orphons, were excluded from the earlier analysis of approximately 500 of the donors because counts were too low. Specific HLA alleles were associated with 15,000 to 20,000 TCR beta sequences at a false discovery rate of 0.05 in a later analysis. In this cohort, only TCR beta chains were sequenced, and detectable features were limited by the absence of alpha or paired-chain data. A later analysis reported that several top co-occurrence clusters appeared linked to parvovirus B19, influenza, CMV and Epstein-Barr virus. Sequencing depth was assumed to be roughly uniform across donors in the presence/absence analyses, though that assumption may not hold. A later analysis found that HLA-associated TCR beta chains were more clonally expanded and had lower generation probabilities than equally common non-associated chains. Because HLA typing was unavailable for some donors at each locus, only the typed subset was used in association tests. According to a later genetic analysis, donors in an Asian-associated ancestry cluster had fewer N-insertions in productive TCRs than the roughly 670-donor mean. In a later genetic analysis, a missense DCLRE1C variant was associated with V-gene and J-gene trimming of TCR beta chains, and the association was replicated in an independent cohort. A few of the identified cytomegalovirus-associated TCR beta chains were confirmed in vitro to be specific for cytomegalovirus antigens. In a later analysis, TCR association rates were found to vary across HLA loci, with the most associated TCRs seen for DRB1 alleles and the fewest for HLA-C alleles. The study gave a list of roughly 150 TCR beta chains associated with cytomegalovirus. Correlated functional status among segregating V segments might reflect linkage disequilibrium, but an unknown experimental factor could not be ruled out. When HLA alleles, especially DR and DQ, strongly co-occurred, TCR associations were difficult to assign to individual alleles. According to a later analysis, most CMV-associated TCR beta chains appeared to be HLA-restricted, and the HLA associations seemed to be driven largely by CMV exposure.

The cohort comprised around 690 healthy bone marrow donors. All cohort members were sampled while nominally healthy, although unrecorded immune exposures were likely present. The donor was CMV seronegative and was included in the group of a few hundred seronegative cohort members. A peripheral blood sample was provided by each donor, and peripheral blood mononuclear cells were used for TCR beta sequencing. Genomic DNA was extracted from the blood cell samples with the Qiagen DNeasy Blood Extraction Kit. Regarding this clone: Its recognized antigen is unknown. Per-base qualities were not stored, and no clone one base away is much larger.

Library preparation used the immunoSEQ multiplex PCR assay. A mixture of 60 forward primers for TCR Vbeta segments and 13 reverse primers for TCR Jbeta segments was used in the multiplex PCR. A multiplex PCR assay on genomic DNA amplified the CDR3 region of rearranged TCR beta genes. The Illumina HiSeq System was used to sequence the amplified TCR beta libraries as 87-base-pair reads. The original pipeline was this. A later analysis tallied around 87 million unique TCR beta chains across the roughly 610 repertoires, and approximately 9.9 million of those chains were shared by two or more donors. A nearest-neighbor algorithm error-corrected the raw reads and collapsed the reads into unique sequences, merging closely related sequences to remove PCR and sequencing errors. V, D and J gene segments were assigned by aligning CDR3 sequences to IMGT reference sequences. For a sequence to be retained, at least a six-nucleotide match to both a V gene segment and a J gene segment was required. A rearrangement was called productive if the CDR3 had no stop codons and remained in frame with V and J, and every other rearrangement was called non-productive. Following IMGT convention, CDR3 was defined as the stretch from the second conserved V-encoded cysteine up to the conserved J-encoded phenylalanine. In an earlier analysis of roughly 580 of the donors, sequences lacking an unambiguous match to a single V gene segment were excluded. In an earlier analysis of approximately 590 of the donors, a V segment was called functional when productive rearrangements were above 56.7%, and segregating when the standard deviation between donors exceeded 5%. A statistical classification framework was built to diagnose cytomegalovirus status from the catalog of TCR beta chain sequences. In a later analysis, V and J genes were assigned by comparing TCR nucleotide sequences against IMGT/GENE-DB human TR gene sequences. A later analysis assigned CDR3 sequences and most-parsimonious VDJ recombination scenarios with the TCRdist pipeline. A later analysis defined each TCR beta chain by its CDR3 amino acid sequence plus V-gene family, and excluded reads lacking a unique V-gene family. A later analysis removed nearly 600 highly shared, low-generation-probability nucleotide sequences to deal with suspected cross-contamination and a sequencing artifact. In a later analysis, a clonal expansion index for each public chain was calculated from normalized within-repertoire ranks of inferred template counts. In a later analysis, generation probabilities were computed using a VDJ recombination model fitted to out-of-frame rearrangements, and the results were checked against IGoR. A later analysis scored TCR-TCR, TCR-HLA and TCR-CMV co-occurrence with hypergeometric tests, applying a repertoire-size bias correction to TCR pairs. In a later analysis, false discovery rates were estimated by permuting HLA or CMV assignments 20 times. In a later analysis, co-occurring TCRs were grouped using DBSCAN, with TCRdist sequence similarity added in when clustering inside HLA-allele-positive subsets. Co-occurrence clustering excluded repertoires with fewer than 30,000 or more than 120,000 public chains, plus five with anomalous nucleotide sharing. The table comes from immuneACCESS by way of TCRdb, which keeps in-frame sequences with V and J called. Part of the clones is missing from these tables; in studies checked, under half for an unresolved V gene and the rest for unknown reasons. V, J and clone size reflect that table, while D and trimming were determined from the DNA. The sample yields about 230,000 clones; around 89% were counted once. Roughly 1% of the sample lies in the top ten.

Sample: PBMCs. This TCR was recovered from a woman under 30 in good health and CMV-seronegative.

The CDR3 protein: CASSLTGTTMEQFF. The DNA is TGTGCCAGCAGCTTGACCGGGACAACCATGGAGCAGTTCTTC. The V and J genes are TRBV5-5 and TRBJ2-1; a weak D assignment points to TRBD1 (6 bases agree). V is pared back by 1 base and J by 10 bases, with 15 bases lying between the germline termini. Sequences SGHKS (CDR1) and YYEKEE (CDR2) are obtained from the germline V gene (reference sequence). Reading from cysteine to phenylalanine, the CDR3 counts 14 amino acids. Left in the record is the CDR3 DNA by itself, 42 bases read in frame from the first base.